Below, 10 T cell receptor beta chains from the same sample are listed, as sequenced in a study of vaccination and CD4 T cells after COVID-19 (dated by TCRdb to between 2021 and 2024). The treatment or condition label of this sample denotes: 10-day PBMC culture with coronavirus spike peptide pools or control peptides (ViraFEST assay). Their antigen targets remain unknown. The library was produced with PCR. The sample was run on an Illumina iSeq 100. DNA from cultured CD4+ T cells underwent TCR sequencing with the Oncomine TCR Beta short-read assay at the Johns Hopkins FTIC core. TCRdb passed the public sequencing reads through fastp at Q25 and MiXCR, retaining productive beta sequences. Duplicate CDR3 protein sequences are folded into a single record with the most common DNA and genes. The sample table shows under 20,000 distinct CDR3 sequences, and roughly 31% are seen once. 14% to 15% of the sample is taken by the ten largest.

Sequenced input: cultured CD4+ T cells from blood. These receptors came from a human donor with COVID-19.

This rearrangement joins TRBV11-2 to TRBJ2-7, with TRBD1 as a possible D gene (6 bases). This CDR3 comprises 15 residues. Germline CDR1 is SGHAT and CDR2 is FQNNGV. Trimming cost V 7 bases and J 2 bases, with 18 bases left between them. The CDR3 nucleotides are TGTGCCAGCACTCAACAGAGGACAGCTCCCTACGAGCAGTACTTC. This translates into CASTQQRTAPYEQYF.

V is TRBV19 and J is TRBJ2-7; D is perhaps TRBD1 (5 bases). Germline V gene sequence: CDR1 LNHDA, CDR2 SQIVND (reference sequence). Trimming cost V 5 bases and J 6 bases, with 11 bases left between them. The CDR3 contains 12 residues. The CDR3 region is CASSPGIAEQYF. The DNA for the CDR3 is TGTGCCAGTAGTCCAGGGATCGCCGAGCAGTACTTC.

This clonotype was seen a few times. The chain joins TRBV7-8 to TRBJ1-1; weak D call: TRBD1 (6 bases). This CDR3 contains 14 residues. V gave up 5 bases and J gave up 1 base, with 11 bases separating them. CDR1 and CDR2 (germline): SGHVS, FQNEAQ. This CDR3 reads CASSISDRNTEAFF. The CDR3 nucleotides read TGTGCCAGCAGCATCTCGGACAGGAACACTGAAGCTTTCTTT.

The V gene is TRBV4-1, the J gene TRBJ2-7, with TRBD2 matching over 7 bases. CDR3 size: 14 residues. The germline V gene encodes CDR1 MGHRA and CDR2 YSYEKL. Losses at the gene ends were 3 bases for V and 1 base for J; bases not matched to a gene: 3. This CDR3 reads CASSQSGVSYEQYF. Written as DNA, the CDR3 is TGCGCCAGCAGCCAGAGCGGGGTATCCTACGAGCAGTACTTC.

This clonotype was observed a few times. V is TRBV5-1 and J is TRBJ2-2; D unresolved. This CDR3 has 13 residues. The germline CDR1 and CDR2 sequences are SGHRS and YFSETQ. Trimming left V 4 bases short and J 1 base short, with 5 bases between. The CDR3 reads CASSTVNTGELFF. The CDR3 coding sequence is TGCGCCAGCAGCACCGTGAACACCGGGGAGCTGTTTTTT. Full variable domain (rest looked up from reference TRBV5-1 and TRBJ2-2): KAGVTQTPRYLIKTRGQQVTLSCSPISGHRSVSWYQQTPGQGLQFLFEYFSETQRNKGNFPGRFSGRQFSNSRSEMNVSTLELGDSALYLCASSTVNTGELFFGEGSRLTVL.

V is TRBV6-1 and J is TRBJ1-1, with TRBD1 identical over 9 bases. With 5 bases clipped from V and 4 bases from J, the junction kept 5 bases outside the gene matches. The CDR3 has 14 amino acids. In germline, CDR1 is MNHNS, CDR2 SASEGT. This CDR3 reads CASSRGQGSTEAFF. The CDR3 bases are TGTGCCAGCAGTCGGGGACAGGGAAGCACTGAAGCTTTCTTT.

CDR3 nucleotide sequence: TGCGCCAGCAGCTGGGGACGTGGCTCCGAGACCCAGTACTTC. Translated: CASSWGRGSETQYF. V is TRBV5-1 and J is TRBJ2-5; either TRBD1 or TRBD2 may supply D (5 bases each). The CDR3 is made up of 14 amino acids. CDR1 and CDR2 (germline): SGHRS, YFSETQ. Trimming took off 3 bases at V and 5 bases at J, with 14 bases between the two ends.

This rearrangement joins TRBV6-5 to TRBJ1-3; maybe TRBD1 (6 bases). The germline V gene encodes CDR1 MNHEY and CDR2 SVGAGI. V was pared by 4 bases and J by 3 bases, with 16 bases between. This CDR3 has 16 residues. CDR3 nucleotide sequence: TGTGCCAGCAGTTCCCCCGGGGGGCCCTATGGAAACACCATATATTTT. It codes for CASSSPGGPYGNTIYF.

In this sample, this clonotype turned up a few times. The chain combines TRBV20-1 with TRBJ1-1, with D tentatively TRBD1 (5 bases). Germline CDR1 is DFQATT and CDR2 is SNEGSKA (reference sequence). V lost 0 bases to trimming and J lost 1 base, with 12 bases between them. The CDR3 totals 15 residues. The CDR3 protein is CSARDRGSGNTEAFF. For the CDR3, the DNA is TGCAGTGCTAGAGATCGGGGGAGTGGGAACACTGAAGCTTTCTTT.

This chain links TRBV7-3 with TRBJ2-5; possible D gene TRBD2, 6 bases. The germline gives CDR1 SGHTA, CDR2 FQGTGA. V lost 1 base and J lost 1, with 13 bases in between. The CDR3 is 16 residues long. The DNA for the CDR3 is TGTGCCAGCAGCTTAAGTGGCGGGGTGGGCCAAGAGACCCAGTACTTC. This encodes CASSLSGGVGQETQYF.